These T cell receptor beta chains were read from a single sample in a study of blood T cell repertoires in COVID-19. The assay was immunoSEQ multiplex PCR, and TCRdb's table has in-frame clones only and misses some. The sample carries 20,000 to 30,000 clones, around two thirds recorded once. Sequences were obtained from peripheral blood. The origin of the receptors is a man in his fifties or sixties with active or convalescent COVID-19. The CDR3 runs from the conserved cysteine through the conserved F or W. D genes are given only for firm matches. A row's size may be missing; if present it is once, few, many or a size class.

len: 15; j_gene: TRBJ1-5; abundance: few; v_gene: TRBV28; d_gene: TRBD1; CDR3nt: TGTGCCAGCAGGTCCGGGACAGGGGGCGGTCAGCCCCAGCATTTT; CDR3aa: CASRSGTGGGQPQHF
len: 16; j_gene: TRBJ2-4; abundance: .; v_gene: TRBV5-4; d_gene: .; CDR3nt: TGTGCCAGCAGCCGAGGGGCGGGGGCCGAGATGAACATTCAGTACTTC; CDR3aa: CASSRGAGAEMNIQYF
len: 15; j_gene: TRBJ1-5; abundance: .; v_gene: TRBV6-5; d_gene: TRBD1; CDR3nt: TGTGCCAGCAGTTGGACAGGGGGCTACAATCAGCCCCAGCATTTT; CDR3aa: CASSWTGGYNQPQHF
len: 21; j_gene: TRBJ2-5; abundance: .; v_gene: TRBV30; d_gene: .; CDR3nt: TGTGCCTGGAGTGTAACATTAAAAAGACGGGACTCTTTATTCCAGCAAGAGACCCAGTACTTC; CDR3aa: CAWSVTLKRRDSLFQQETQYF
len: 12; j_gene: TRBJ1-1; abundance: .; v_gene: TRBV29-1; d_gene: TRBD1; CDR3nt: TGCAGCGTTGAGAGTCAGGGGGCGGCAGCTTTCTTT; CDR3aa: CSVESQGAAAFF
len: 13; j_gene: TRBJ1-1; abundance: .; v_gene: TRBV5-4; d_gene: .; CDR3nt: TGTGCCAGCAGCCCGAGTGTGAACACTGAAGCTTTCTTT; CDR3aa: CASSPSVNTEAFF
len: 15; j_gene: TRBJ1-4; abundance: .; v_gene: TRBV28; d_gene: TRBD1; CDR3nt: TGTGCCAGCAGTTTATTGGGACAGGGAAGGGAAAAACTGTTTTTT; CDR3aa: CASSLLGQGREKLFF
len: 13; j_gene: TRBJ1-1; abundance: .; v_gene: TRBV7-3; d_gene: .; CDR3nt: TGTGCCAGCAGCTTAACCCCGGCAGGGGAAGCTTTCTTT; CDR3aa: CASSLTPAGEAFF
len: 13; j_gene: TRBJ2-7; abundance: .; v_gene: TRBV12-3/TRBV12-4; d_gene: TRBD2; CDR3nt: TGTGCCAGCAGACTAGCGGCATCCTACGAGCAGTACTTC; CDR3aa: CASRLAASYEQYF
len: 14; j_gene: TRBJ1-3; abundance: .; v_gene: TRBV5-6; d_gene: TRBD1; CDR3nt: TGTGCCAGCAGCTTGGGGGACAGAGGAAACACCATATATTTT; CDR3aa: CASSLGDRGNTIYF
len: 18; j_gene: TRBJ2-3; abundance: once; v_gene: TRBV7-3; d_gene: TRBD2; CDR3nt: TGTGCCAGCAGCTTACGGGCTAGCGGGAGACGGTCTTCGGATACGCAGTATTTT; CDR3aa: CASSLRASGRRSSDTQYF
len: 13; j_gene: TRBJ2-3; abundance: .; v_gene: TRBV11-3; d_gene: .; CDR3nt: TGTGCCAGCAGCTTAGAAGCAGGAGGGACGCAGTATTTT; CDR3aa: CASSLEAGGTQYF
len: 15; j_gene: TRBJ2-5; abundance: .; v_gene: TRBV24-1; d_gene: .; CDR3nt: TGTGCCACCAGTGATTCCCGCAGGGCTGGGGAGACCCAGTACTTC; CDR3aa: CATSDSRRAGETQYF
len: 16; j_gene: TRBJ1-1; abundance: .; v_gene: TRBV9; d_gene: .; CDR3nt: TGTGCCAGCAGCGTAGCCGCGTTGGGCAGGGACACTGAAGCTTTCTTT; CDR3aa: CASSVAALGRDTEAFF
len: 18; j_gene: TRBJ2-7; abundance: .; v_gene: TRBV18; d_gene: .; CDR3nt: TGTGCCAGCTCACCACAACTCCGGGGAGGGGGAGGGACCTACGAGCAGTACTTC; CDR3aa: CASSPQLRGGGGTYEQYF
len: 12; j_gene: TRBJ2-7; abundance: once; v_gene: TRBV2; d_gene: .; CDR3nt: TGTGCCAGCACCGGGAGTAGGGACGAGCAGTACTTC; CDR3aa: CASTGSRDEQYF
len: 16; j_gene: TRBJ2-5; abundance: medium-sized; v_gene: TRBV7-7; d_gene: .; CDR3nt: TGTGCTAGCAGCCCGCGAATCCAGGGTTACGGAGAGACCCAGTACTTC; CDR3aa: CASSPRIQGYGETQYF
len: 18; j_gene: TRBJ2-1; abundance: .; v_gene: TRBV7-2; d_gene: .; CDR3nt: TGTGCCAGCAGCTTATTTGCGGGGATCGCGACCTCCTACAATGAGCAGTTCTTC; CDR3aa: CASSLFAGIATSYNEQFF
len: 19; j_gene: TRBJ1-1; abundance: once; v_gene: TRBV7-7; d_gene: TRBD1; CDR3nt: TGTGCTAGCAGCTTAGGCGAATCCGGGACAGGGGGCGAGAACACTGAAGCTTTCTTT; CDR3aa: CASSLGESGTGGENTEAFF
len: 15; j_gene: TRBJ1-4; abundance: few; v_gene: TRBV6-1; d_gene: .; CDR3nt: TGTGCCAGCAGTGAATCGGGTGCCCGATGGGAAAAACTGTTTTTT; CDR3aa: CASSESGARWEKLFF
len: 14; j_gene: TRBJ2-7; abundance: .; v_gene: TRBV6-4; d_gene: TRBD1; CDR3nt: TGTGCCAGCAGCGGACAGGAGCCGACCTACGAGCAGTACTTC; CDR3aa: CASSGQEPTYEQYF
len: 14; j_gene: TRBJ2-1; abundance: .; v_gene: TRBV28; d_gene: TRBD1; CDR3nt: TGTGCCAGCCAGGACAGGGGGCTTTGGAATGAGCAGTTCTTC; CDR3aa: CASQDRGLWNEQFF
len: 16; j_gene: TRBJ2-2; abundance: few; v_gene: TRBV7-6; d_gene: TRBD1; CDR3nt: TGTGCCAGCAGCCTAAACACAGGGGATGGGACCGGGGAGCTGTTTTTT; CDR3aa: CASSLNTGDGTGELFF
len: 14; j_gene: TRBJ1-5; abundance: .; v_gene: TRBV7-9; d_gene: .; CDR3nt: TGTGCCAGCAGCTTATCCCACCAAGCCCAGCCCCAGCATTTT; CDR3aa: CASSLSHQAQPQHF
len: 13; j_gene: TRBJ1-1; abundance: .; v_gene: TRBV29-1; d_gene: .; CDR3nt: TGCAGCGTTGACGACAGTTGGAACACTGAAGCTTTCTTT; CDR3aa: CSVDDSWNTEAFF
len: 13; j_gene: TRBJ1-1; abundance: few; v_gene: TRBV6-5; d_gene: .; CDR3nt: TGTGCCAGCTGGCCCGGGGGGTTCACTGAAGCTTTCTTT; CDR3aa: CASWPGGFTEAFF
len: 14; j_gene: TRBJ1-2; abundance: .; v_gene: TRBV6-1; d_gene: .; CDR3nt: TGTGCCAGCAGTGAAGACAGTATTGGTCCGGGCTACACCTTC; CDR3aa: CASSEDSIGPGYTF
len: 14; j_gene: TRBJ1-1; abundance: .; v_gene: TRBV7-2; d_gene: TRBD1; CDR3nt: TGTGCCAGCAGCTTGCCCAGTCACAGGGGACGCGCTTTCTTT; CDR3aa: CASSLPSHRGRAFF
len: 16; j_gene: TRBJ1-3; abundance: .; v_gene: TRBV10-3; d_gene: TRBD1; CDR3nt: TGTGCCATCAGTGAGAGGGACAGTCGCTCTGGAAACACCATATATTTT; CDR3aa: CAISERDSRSGNTIYF
len: 13; j_gene: TRBJ1-4; abundance: .; v_gene: TRBV6-5; d_gene: .; CDR3nt: TGTGCCAGCAGGGGTTCACAGGGTATCATATGGTTTTTT; CDR3aa: CASRGSQGIIWFF
len: 14; j_gene: TRBJ2-5; abundance: .; v_gene: TRBV4-2; d_gene: TRBD1; CDR3nt: TGTGCCAGCAGCCAAGGAAACAGGGGAGAGACCCAGTACTTC; CDR3aa: CASSQGNRGETQYF
len: 15; j_gene: TRBJ2-7; abundance: .; v_gene: TRBV19; d_gene: TRBD1; CDR3nt: TGTGCCAGTAGTAAGGGGGCTTCCCGCTCCTACGAGCAGTACTTC; CDR3aa: CASSKGASRSYEQYF
len: 16; j_gene: TRBJ2-1; abundance: few; v_gene: TRBV19; d_gene: TRBD1; CDR3nt: TGTGCCAGTAGTTATAGGGGGACAGGGATCTACAATGAGCAGTTCTTC; CDR3aa: CASSYRGTGIYNEQFF
len: 13; j_gene: TRBJ2-1; abundance: .; v_gene: TRBV7-3; d_gene: .; CDR3nt: TGTGCCAGCAGCGCCGGACAGTACAATGAGCAGTTCTTC; CDR3aa: CASSAGQYNEQFF
len: 14; j_gene: TRBJ2-1; abundance: .; v_gene: TRBV7-8; d_gene: TRBD1; CDR3nt: TGTGCCAGCAGGAGAACAGGGGGCTTCGATGAGCAGTTCTTC; CDR3aa: CASRRTGGFDEQFF
len: 14; j_gene: TRBJ2-3; abundance: .; v_gene: TRBV7-3; d_gene: TRBD2; CDR3nt: TGTGCCAGCAGCTTACGCGGGGGGCTAGATACGCAGTATTTT; CDR3aa: CASSLRGGLDTQYF
len: 15; j_gene: TRBJ1-2; abundance: .; v_gene: TRBV19; d_gene: TRBD1; CDR3nt: TGTGCCAGTAGTGTAAGACAGGGGCAAAACTATGGCTACACCTTC; CDR3aa: CASSVRQGQNYGYTF
len: 15; j_gene: TRBJ2-7; abundance: few; v_gene: TRBV5-1; d_gene: .; CDR3nt: TGCGCCAGCAGCTTGGGTGCGGGGAGCTCCTACGAGCAGTACTTC; CDR3aa: CASSLGAGSSYEQYF
len: 15; j_gene: TRBJ1-3; abundance: .; v_gene: TRBV5-1; d_gene: .; CDR3nt: TGCGCCAGCAGCTTGGAGGGGACACGGGGAAACACCATATATTTT; CDR3aa: CASSLEGTRGNTIYF